Following are 4 T cell receptor beta chains from one sample sequenced in a study of blood T cells in healthy people across ages. Next came a second PCR, run for about 7 to 12 cycles, which used a sample-barcoded 5' primer along with a J-beta primer mix. TCRdb reanalysed the 5' RACE reads using MiXCR and keeps one entry per CDR3 protein. The data show about 1.1 million distinct CDR3 sequences, roughly two fifths seen once. The specimen sequenced was blood. These receptors all stem from a man aged 18-30 years in good health.

The chain couples TRBV9 to TRBJ2-3; TRBD1 might be the D (6 bases). V was pared by 1 base and J by 3 bases, with 12 bases between. CDR3 length: 15 residues. Germline CDR1 SGDLS, CDR2 YYNGEE. The CDR3, as DNA: TGTGCCAGCAGCGTACGCGAGGGGGAGACAGATACGCAGTATTTT. Its protein product is CASSVREGETDTQYF. Variable domain in full (rest from reference TRBV9 and TRBJ2-3): DSGVTQTPKHLITATGQRVTLRCSPRSGDLSVYWYQQSLDQGLQFLIQYYNGEERAKGNILERFSAQQFPDLHSELNLSSLELGDSALYFCASSVREGETDTQYFGPGTRLTVL.

The rearrangement links TRBV27 to TRBJ2-3, with unresolved D. This CDR3 spans 15 amino acids. The V and J ends lost 7 bases and 3 bases respectively, with 17 bases between them. CDR1 MNHEY and CDR2 SMNVEV come from the germline V gene (reference sequence). CDR3: CASIRSGRLTDTQYF. The CDR3 coding sequence is TGTGCCAGCATCCGATCTGGACGGTTAACAGATACGCAGTATTTT.

This clonotype has just a few counts. The gene calls are TRBV5-1 and TRBJ1-1; 9 bases agree with TRBD1. The CDR3 totals 14 residues. J was trimmed by 4 bases and V by 3 bases; bases with no gene match: 4. The germline CDR1 and CDR2 sequences are SGHRS and YFSETQ. CDR3 nucleotide sequence: TGCGCCAGCAGCTCCGGGACAGGGAGCACTGAAGCTTTCTTT. It yields the protein CASSSGTGSTEAFF.

This rearrangement joins TRBV7-8 to TRBJ2-1, with D possibly matching TRBD1 (8 bases). Trimming removed 2 bases from V and 8 bases from J, with 22 bases in between. This CDR3 spans 17 amino acids. CDR1 SGHVS and CDR2 FQNEAQ come from the germline V gene. CDR3 residues: CASSLRRTGRAYDEQFF. For the CDR3, the DNA is TGTGCCAGCAGCTTAAGAAGGACAGGGAGGGCTTATGATGAGCAGTTCTTC.